These 6 T cell receptor beta chains share one sample of origin, sequenced in a study of blood T cell repertoires in COVID-19. The table came from immunoSEQ multiplex PCR; TCRdb's copy has only in-frame clones and leaves some out. Of fewer than 85,000 clones listed, approximately 89% are singletons. What was sequenced was peripheral blood. The receptors here all came from an older man with acute or convalescent COVID-19.

This chain links TRBV30 with TRBJ1-6; D ambiguous. The V gene's germline CDR1 is GTSNPN and CDR2 SVGIG (reference sequence). The CDR3 extends over 12 amino acids. The CDR3 spells CALGGRNSPLHF. The DNA of the CDR3 is TGTGCTCTCGGAGGGCGAAATTCACCCCTCCACTTT.

The chain recombines TRBV5-1 with TRBJ2-1; 7 bases fit TRBD1. The CDR3 length is 16 residues. Trimming removed 4 bases from V and 8 bases from J; junction bases left unmatched: 15. CDR1 and CDR2 (germline): SGHRS, YFSETQ. The CDR3 sequence: CASSPETGRRRDEQFF. In DNA, the CDR3 is TGCGCCAGCAGCCCGGAGACAGGGCGTCGAAGGGATGAGCAGTTCTTC.

The CDR3: CASSDRSLNTEAFF. The DNA of the CDR3 is TGTGCCAGCAGTGACAGGTCGCTCAACACTGAAGCTTTCTTT. The chain couples TRBV6-1 to TRBJ1-1; no clear D gene. The CDR3 totals 14 residues. The germline V gene encodes CDR1 MNHNS and CDR2 SASEGT. The V end was cut by 3 bases, the J end by 2 bases, with 10 bases between.

V and J are TRBV18 and TRBJ2-3; D possibly corresponds to TRBD2 (7 bases). Germline V CDR1 and CDR2: KGHSH, LQKENI. V was pared by 6 bases and J by 1 base, with 29 bases between. CDR3 size: 20 residues. CDR3 bases: TGTGCCAGCTCCCACGGCGGGGGCTTGATAGGTCCAATGGGCACAGATACGCAGTATTTT. It codes for CASSHGGGLIGPMGTDTQYF.

This clone was picked up a small number of times. The rearrangement links TRBV3-1 (or the pseudogene TRBV3-2) to TRBJ2-7; TRBD2 aligns across 7 bases. The ends lost 6 bases at V and 0 bases at J; junction bases unmatched: 8. The germline gives CDR1 LGHDT, CDR2 YNNKEL (reference sequence). The length of the CDR3 is 15 residues. The CDR3 is CASRQTSLVSYEQYF. The CDR3 DNA reads TGTGCCAGCAGACAGACTAGCTTAGTCTCCTACGAGCAGTACTTC.

The J gene is TRBJ1-1, the V gene TRBV19; D unclear. V lost 7 bases, J lost 1 base, and 13 bases lay in between. Looked up from germline, CDR1 is LNHDA and CDR2 is SQIVND (reference sequence). The CDR3 has 14 residues. The CDR3 nucleotides are TGTGCCAGTAAGATAAGTGGGCAGAACACTGAAGCTTTCTTT. This codes for CASKISGQNTEAFF.